The 30 T cell receptor beta chains below all came from one sample that was sequenced in a study of glioma-infiltrating T cells after dendritic cell vaccination. Sequencing was performed with immunoSEQ multiplex PCR; in TCRdb, only in-frame clones are kept and a portion is missing. The sample lists around 100,000 clones, about four fifths occurring once. The specimen comprised blood, sampled before dendritic cell vaccination. These TCRs come from a human donor with glioblastoma.

The J gene is TRBJ1-2, the V gene TRBV5-4; the match to TRBD1 covers 7 bases. Germline V gene lookup returns CDR1 SGHNT and CDR2 YYREEE (reference sequence). The CDR3 runs 13 residues. V gave up 6 bases and J gave up 2 bases; unmatched junction bases: 4. In nucleotides, the CDR3 is TGTGCCAGCAAAGGGACAGTCAACTATGGCTACACCTTC. Translation: CASKGTVNYGYTF.

This chain links TRBV7-2 with TRBJ1-3; D is uncertain. This CDR3 is 11 amino acids long. Germline CDR1 and CDR2: SGHTA and FQGNSA. Trimming stripped 4 bases from V and 13 bases from J, with 11 bases between. The CDR3 DNA reads TGTGCCAGCAGCTCCCGCGCGGGTATATATTTT. Translated: CASSSRAGIYF. Combining the CDR3 with reference TRBV7-2 and TRBJ1-3 gives the whole variable domain GAGVSQSPSNKVTEKGKDVELRCDPISGHTALYWYRQSLGQGLEFLIYFQGNSAPDKSGLPSDRFSAERTGGSVSTLTIQRTQQEDSAVYLCASSSRAGIYFGEGSWLTVV.

The V call is TRBV7-2, the J call TRBJ2-4; TRBD1 matches at 9 bases. Germline V CDR1 and CDR2: SGHTA, FQGNSA. With V trimmed by 5 bases and J by 3 bases, 5 bases remained unmatched. This CDR3 has 15 amino acids. The DNA for the CDR3 is TGTGCCAGCAGCCGGGACAGGGTCGGCAAAAACATTCAGTACTTC. It specifies CASSRDRVGKNIQYF.

The gene calls are TRBV7-2 and TRBJ1-2; D might be TRBD1 (6 bases). The ends were cut back, 1 base at V and 6 bases at J, with 12 bases in the middle. The germline gives CDR1 SGHTA, CDR2 FQGNSA. The length of the CDR3 is 14 residues. The CDR3: CASSLEQGRDGYTF. The DNA of the CDR3 is TGTGCCAGCAGCTTAGAGCAGGGGCGGGATGGCTACACCTTC.

This sequence joins TRBV27 and TRBJ2-7; no clear D. CDR3 length: 13 amino acids. Per the germline V gene, CDR1 is MNHEY and CDR2 is SMNVEV (reference sequence). Trimming shortened V by 3 bases and J by 0 bases, and 6 bases separated the two germline ends. CDR3 protein: CASSLSLSYEQYF. CDR3 coding DNA: TGTGCCAGCAGTTTGTCCCTCTCCTACGAGCAGTACTTC.

The chain recombines TRBV30 with TRBJ1-2, with TRBD1 as a possible D gene (5 bases). Trimming stripped 5 bases from V and 3 bases from J, with 16 bases between. The CDR3 sequence is 14 residues long. Germline V gives CDR1 GTSNPN, CDR2 SVGIG (reference sequence). The CDR3 sequence is CAWDSKGQYYGYTF. CDR3 bases: TGTGCCTGGGATTCTAAGGGGCAGTACTATGGCTACACCTTC.

This chain uses TRBV5-1 with TRBJ2-7; no clear D. CDR1 SGHRS and CDR2 YFSETQ come from the germline V gene. V gave up 2 bases and J gave up 3 bases, with 9 bases separating them. There are 13 residues in the CDR3. The DNA for the CDR3 is TGCGCCAGCAGCTTATTAGAAGACTACGAGCAGTACTTC. It is translated as CASSLLEDYEQYF. Filled out from reference TRBV5-1 and TRBJ2-7, the complete variable domain reads KAGVTQTPRYLIKTRGQQVTLSCSPISGHRSVSWYQQTPGQGLQFLFEYFSETQRNKGNFPGRFSGRQFSNSRSEMNVSTLELGDSALYLCASSLLEDYEQYFGPGTRLTVT.

The chain is built from TRBV5-1 and TRBJ2-5; unclear D gene. The J call is in doubt because the DNA end fits TRBJ2-7 better. This CDR3 comprises 15 residues. CDR1 and CDR2 from the germline V gene are SGHRS and YFSETQ. Here the CDR3 reads CASSLELVNAYEQYF. The DNA for the CDR3 is TGCGCCAGCAGCTTGGAGTTGGTTAACGCCTACGAGCAGTACTTC.

This clone was recorded once. The chain couples TRBV27 to TRBJ1-5; D unclear. CDR1 is MNHEY and CDR2 is SMNVEV in the germline V gene (reference sequence). V lost 4 bases, J lost 4 bases, and 5 bases lay in between. The CDR3 is 12 amino acids. The CDR3 bases are TGTGCCAGCAGTTCCCCAAATCAGCCCCAGCATTTT. Translated, it gives CASSSPNQPQHF.

This chain connects TRBV7-6 to TRBJ2-2, with D possibly TRBD1 on 5 matching bases. This CDR3 spans 16 amino acids. The V and J ends lost 2 bases and 7 bases respectively, with 17 bases between them. Germline V gene lookup returns CDR1 SGHVS and CDR2 FNYEAQ. CDR3: CASSLTPMGHGGELFF. For the CDR3, the DNA is TGTGCCAGCAGCTTAACCCCTATGGGGCACGGCGGGGAGCTGTTTTTT.

The V and J genes are TRBV19 and TRBJ1-2, with TRBD1 identical over 7 bases. Trimming took 3 bases from V and 5 from J; bases not matched to a gene: 6. The CDR3 has 14 residues. Germline V gene lookup returns CDR1 LNHDA and CDR2 SQIVND (reference sequence). The DNA of the CDR3 is TGTGCCAGTAGTATGCTGGCAGGGGGATATGGCTACACCTTC. Amino acids: CASSMLAGGYGYTF.

V and J are TRBV6-1 and TRBJ2-2; 15 bases fit TRBD2. Germline values: CDR1 MNHNS, CDR2 SASEGT. The ends lost 5 bases at V and 8 bases at J; junction bases unmatched: 3. The CDR3 runs 15 residues. The CDR3 coding sequence is TGTGCCAGCAGTTGGACTAGCGGGGGGGTGGGGGAGCTGTTTTTT. The encoded protein is CASSWTSGGVGELFF.

This sequence joins TRBV9 and TRBJ2-3, with a possible D match to TRBD1 (7 bases). The germline gives CDR1 SGDLS, CDR2 YYNGEE. CDR3 size: 15 residues. V was clipped by 3 bases and J by 3 bases, with 14 bases between them. CDR3 sequence: CASSAGQAGTDTQYF. The CDR3 coding sequence is TGTGCCAGCAGCGCCGGACAGGCGGGAACAGATACGCAGTATTTT.

In its sample, this clone was seen a few times. CDR3 sequence: CASSERQGNQPQHF. As DNA, the CDR3 is TGTGCCAGCAGTGAACGACAGGGGAATCAGCCCCAGCATTTT. The chain joins TRBV6-1 to TRBJ1-5; 8 nucleotides line up with TRBD1. J gave up 4 bases and V 2 bases, and 1 base lay outside the gene matches. CDR3 length equals 14 residues. The germline CDR1 and CDR2 sequences are MNHNS and SASEGT.

The V gene is TRBV7-9, the J gene TRBJ2-3; a possible D gene is TRBD1 (6 bases). CDR3 length: 14 amino acids. Germline assignment: CDR1 SEHNR and CDR2 FQNEAQ (reference sequence). Trimming removed 5 bases at V and 4 bases at J, with 13 bases between. CDR3 sequence: CASSPQQGADTQYF. In DNA, the CDR3 is TGTGCCAGCAGCCCCCAACAGGGTGCAGATACGCAGTATTTT. The full variable domain, rest sourced from reference TRBV7-9 and TRBJ2-3, is DTGVSQNPRHKITKRGQNVTFRCDPISEHNRLYWYRQTLGQGPEFLTYFQNEAQLEKSRLLSDRFSAERPKGSFSTLEIQRTEQGDSAMYLCASSPQQGADTQYFGPGTRLTVL.

This chain connects TRBV15 to TRBJ2-5; the D gene is possibly TRBD2 (6 bases). CDR1 LNHNV and CDR2 YYDKDF come from the germline V gene (reference sequence). V was clipped by 2 bases and J by 4 bases, with 11 bases between them. This CDR3 is 14 amino acids long. DNA for the CDR3: TGTGCCACCAGCAGACGACTAGTCGGAGAGACCCAGTACTTC. It codes for CATSRRLVGETQYF.

The V gene is TRBV10-3, the J gene TRBJ2-5; 7 bases agree with TRBD1. Germline V gene sequence: CDR1 ENHRY, CDR2 SYGVKD. CDR3 length equals 15 residues. V lost 0 bases and J lost 2; bases outside the gene matches: 3. CDR3 sequence (DNA): TGTGCCATCAGTGAGTCCGGGACAGCACAAGAGACCCAGTACTTC. It specifies CAISESGTAQETQYF.

This clone was found a few times. V and J are TRBV11-3 and TRBJ2-2; 10 bases are shared with TRBD1. This CDR3 region has 15 residues. V lost 5 bases and J lost 6; bases outside the gene matches: 6. Germline V lookup: CDR1 SGHNT, CDR2 YENEEA. The CDR3 DNA reads TGTGCCAGCAGCCCGAGGGACAGGGGCGCCGGGGAGCTGTTTTTT. Amino acids: CASSPRDRGAGELFF. Full variable domain (rest looked up from reference TRBV11-3 and TRBJ2-2): EAGVVQSPRYKIIEKKQPVAFWCNPISGHNTLYWYLQNLGQGPELLIRYENEEAVDDSQLPKDRFSAERLKGVDSTLKIQPAELGDSAVYLCASSPRDRGAGELFFGEGSRLTVL.

The chain combines TRBV18 with TRBJ2-5, with D possibly matching TRBD1 (5 bases). The CDR3 extends over 11 amino acids. The germline V gene has CDR1 KGHSH and CDR2 LQKENI. V gave up 4 bases and J gave up 5 bases, with 5 bases separating them. The CDR3 DNA reads TGTGCCAGCTCACAGGGGGAGACCCAGTACTTC. This sequence encodes CASSQGETQYF.

This clone was found once. This rearrangement joins TRBV4-2 to TRBJ2-1; possibly TRBD2 for D (7 bases). This CDR3 comprises 17 residues. Germline V CDR1 and CDR2: LGHNA, YNFKEQ. Trimming removed 4 bases from V and 5 bases from J, with 21 bases in between. CDR3 in amino acids: CASSPRVGGQYHNEQFF. DNA of the CDR3: TGTGCCAGCAGCCCCAGAGTGGGGGGGCAATACCACAATGAGCAGTTCTTC.

The V and J genes are TRBV5-1 and TRBJ2-1; 7 bases align to TRBD2. The germline V gene has CDR1 SGHRS and CDR2 YFSETQ. The V segment lost 4 bases and the J segment 5 bases; nucleotides outside the gene matches: 6. This CDR3 region has 14 residues. CDR3 sequence (DNA): TGCGCCAGCAGCCCGGGGGGACCTAACAATGAGCAGTTCTTC. This codes for CASSPGGPNNEQFF.

The V and J genes are TRBV4-1 and TRBJ2-3; 10 nucleotides line up with TRBD1. Germline CDR1 MGHRA, CDR2 YSYEKL. The CDR3 is made up of 15 amino acids. V lost 4 bases to trimming and J lost 3 bases; unmatched junction nucleotides: 4. The CDR3 loop is CASSLGTGVTDTQYF. The CDR3 nucleotides read TGCGCCAGCAGCCTCGGGACAGGGGTAACAGATACGCAGTATTTT.

The chain joins TRBV5-1 to TRBJ1-4; tentatively, D is TRBD1 (5 bases). Germline values: CDR1 SGHRS, CDR2 YFSETQ. Trimming removed 2 bases at V and 4 bases at J, with 15 bases between. The CDR3 loop spans 16 amino acids. Here the CDR3 reads CASSFRSRGNNEKLFF. The DNA of the CDR3 is TGCGCCAGCAGCTTCCGCTCTCGGGGGAATAATGAAAAACTGTTTTTT. The entire variable domain, with the rest obtained from reference TRBV5-1 and TRBJ1-4, is as follows: KAGVTQTPRYLIKTRGQQVTLSCSPISGHRSVSWYQQTPGQGLQFLFEYFSETQRNKGNFPGRFSGRQFSNSRSEMNVSTLELGDSALYLCASSFRSRGNNEKLFFGSGTQLSVL.

The chain employs TRBV15 and TRBJ2-1, with D uncertain. The CDR3 has 16 amino acids. Trimming took off 4 bases at V and 4 bases at J, with 17 bases between the two ends. Germline loops: CDR1 LNHNV, CDR2 YYDKDF (reference sequence). CDR3 nucleotide sequence: TGTGCCACCAGCAATTGGGTGTTGGCGGTATACAATGAGCAGTTCTTC. Its protein is CATSNWVLAVYNEQFF.

CDR3 region: CASRGTGVFRGTEAFF. The CDR3 nucleotides are TGTGCCAGCAGAGGGACAGGGGTCTTTCGGGGCACTGAAGCTTTCTTT. The chain has TRBV14 and TRBJ1-1; 10 bases are a match to TRBD1. The junction had 11 bases not matched to a gene; V was cut back by 6 bases and J by 4 bases. Looked up from germline, CDR1 is SGHDN and CDR2 is FVKESK. The CDR3 spans 16 residues.

The chain joins TRBV7-2 to TRBJ1-5; D gene uncertain. The CDR3 covers 17 residues. Germline values: CDR1 SGHTA, CDR2 FQGNSA. The V and J ends lost 0 bases and 0 bases respectively, with 12 bases between them. This chain's CDR3 is CASSLAAGTYSNQPQHF. As DNA, the CDR3 is TGTGCCAGCAGCTTAGCGGCAGGCACATATAGCAATCAGCCCCAGCATTTT.

The V call is TRBV30, the J call TRBJ1-1; 8 bases agree with TRBD1. This CDR3 comprises 14 residues. J lost 3 bases, V lost 3 bases, and 6 bases had no gene match. Germline CDR1 and CDR2: GTSNPN and SVGIG (reference sequence). CDR3 nucleotides: TGTGCCTGGAGACCCAGGGGGCGCGACACTGAAGCTTTCTTT. It yields the protein CAWRPRGRDTEAFF.

The chain is built from TRBV5-1 and TRBJ2-7, with D possibly TRBD2 on 6 matching bases. Trimming took off 4 bases at V and 3 bases at J, with 14 bases between the two ends. Germline V CDR1 and CDR2: SGHRS, YFSETQ. This CDR3 comprises 14 residues. The CDR3, as DNA: TGCGCCAGCAGCCCTGGTGGCGGGGACTACGAGCAGTACTTC. Encoded protein: CASSPGGGDYEQYF.

The chain joins TRBV4-1 to TRBJ1-1; tentative D call: TRBD1 (5 bases). The V and J ends lost 6 bases and 1 base respectively, with 12 bases between them. The CDR3 has 14 residues. Germline CDR1 and CDR2: MGHRA and YSYEKL. DNA for the CDR3: TGCGCCAGCAGAAAGGGACTTCAGAACACTGAAGCTTTCTTT. It specifies CASRKGLQNTEAFF.

The chain combines TRBV6-1 with TRBJ2-1; 9 nucleotides agree with TRBD1. The germline V gene has CDR1 MNHNS and CDR2 SASEGT. The CDR3 length is 16 residues. J was trimmed by 4 bases and V by 4 bases; bases with no gene match: 8. CDR3 nucleotides: TGTGCCAGCAGTGGAGCACAGGGGGCGGGGTACAATGAGCAGTTCTTC. Its protein is CASSGAQGAGYNEQFF.